The sequence of this TCR beta chain was determined in a study of OX40 agonist ivuxolimab in advanced cancers. As for this clone: Its antigen is still unknown.

Measured with immunoSEQ multiplex PCR; TCRdb has only the in-frame clones, and not every one. The data show about 90,000 clones, less than 95% seen once. Study-level points and caveats: Antigens targeted by the expanded peripheral T cells were not determined. A proportion of nonresponders additionally exhibited low normalized T-cell clonal expansion. With doses of 0.1 to 3.0 mg/kg, CD4+ and CD8+ blood T cells had undergone clonal expansion by week 6.

This clonotype was obtained from an adult with an advanced solid tumor such as melanoma, head and neck, liver or kidney cancer. This specimen consisted of CD4+ or CD8+ T cells sorted from blood, obtained in a trial of the OX40 agonist ivuxolimab.

The CDR3: CASSLLVGNQPQHF. In nucleotides, the CDR3 is TGTGCCAGCAGTTTATTAGTGGGAAATCAGCCCCAGCATTTT. This sequence joins TRBV28 and TRBJ1-5; D is ambiguous. The CDR3 covers 14 residues. Trimming removed 1 base at V and 4 bases at J, with 8 bases between. Germline CDR1 reads MDHEN; CDR2 reads SYDVKM. Complete variable domain (other parts from reference TRBV28 and TRBJ1-5): DVKVTQSSRYLVKRTGEKVFLECVQDMDHENMFWYRQDPGLGLRLIYFSYDVKMKEKGDIPEGYSVSREKKERFSLILESASTNQTSMYLCASSLLVGNQPQHFGDGTRLSIL.